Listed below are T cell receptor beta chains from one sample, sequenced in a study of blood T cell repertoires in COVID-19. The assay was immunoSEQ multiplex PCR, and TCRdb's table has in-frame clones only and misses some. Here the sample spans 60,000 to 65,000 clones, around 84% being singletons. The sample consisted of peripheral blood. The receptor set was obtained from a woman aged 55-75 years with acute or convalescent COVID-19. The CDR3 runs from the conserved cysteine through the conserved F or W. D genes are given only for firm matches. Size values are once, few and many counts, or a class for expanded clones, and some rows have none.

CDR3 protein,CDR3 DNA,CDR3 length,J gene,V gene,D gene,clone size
CASRKTGEYGYTF,TGCGCCAGCAGGAAGACAGGGGAATATGGCTACACCTTC,13,TRBJ1-2,TRBV5-1,TRBD1,.
CASSAGVGNEQFF,TGTGCCAGCAGTGCGGGGGTTGGGAATGAGCAGTTCTTC,13,TRBJ2-1,TRBV3-1/TRBV3-2,TRBD2,once
CASSPGTSGGPPDF,TGTGCCAGCAGTCCCGGGACTAGCGGGGGGCCCCCGGACTTC,14,TRBJ2-5,TRBV6-6,TRBD2,.
CASRETVYGYTF,TGTGCCAGCAGGGAGACAGTCTATGGCTACACCTTC,12,TRBJ1-2,TRBV2,.,.
CASRNTIGTGREAFF,TGTGCCAGTAGGAACACAATCGGGACAGGGCGAGAAGCTTTCTTT,15,TRBJ1-1,TRBV19,TRBD1,.
CATSDPRDRAYEQYF,TGTGCCACCAGTGATCCCCGGGACAGAGCCTACGAGCAGTACTTC,15,TRBJ2-7,TRBV24-1,TRBD1,.
CATSRSSGVQYF,TGTGCCACCAGCAGATCTAGCGGGGTGCAGTATTTT,12,TRBJ2-3,TRBV15,TRBD2,few
CASSLIREQPQHF,TGTGCCAGCAGTTTAATCAGGGAACAGCCCCAGCATTTT,13,TRBJ1-5,TRBV27,.,.
CASSYSGRAYGYTF,TGTGCCAGCAGTTACTCGGGCAGGGCCTATGGCTACACCTTC,14,TRBJ1-2,TRBV6-5,.,.
CASSPTGPYEQYF,TGTGCCAGCAGCCCAACAGGGCCCTACGAGCAGTACTTC,13,TRBJ2-7,TRBV6-6,.,.
CASSFSGDKLFF,TGTGCCAGCAGCTTTTCAGGGGATAAACTGTTTTTT,12,TRBJ1-4,TRBV7-9,.,.
CASRTDRGPNQPQHF,TGTGCCAGCCGGACCGACAGGGGACCTAATCAGCCCCAGCATTTT,15,TRBJ1-5,TRBV6-1,TRBD1,.
CASSEPGGSYNEQFF,TGTGCCAGCAGTGAACCCGGCGGTTCCTACAATGAGCAGTTCTTC,15,TRBJ2-1,TRBV6-1,.,.
CASSLETGAKLFF,TGTGCCAGCAGCTTAGAGACAGGGGCTAAACTGTTTTTT,13,TRBJ1-4,TRBV11-2,TRBD1,few
CASSYTRDSRGEQFF,TGTGCCAGCAGCTACACGCGGGACTCGCGGGGAGAGCAGTTCTTC,15,TRBJ2-1,TRBV6-5,.,once
CASSLAGGRSDTQYF,TGTGCCAGCAGCTTGGCGGGGGGGAGGTCAGATACGCAGTATTTT,15,TRBJ2-3,TRBV11-3,TRBD2,few
CASSLGGFSNQPQHF,TGCGCCAGCAGCTTGGGGGGCTTCAGCAATCAGCCCCAGCATTTT,15,TRBJ1-5,TRBV5-1,.,.